This T cell receptor beta chain was obtained from a study of T cell repertoires in cytomegalovirus infection. About the study: Recently identified HLA-C-restricted CMV epitopes were among the peptides used.

General study findings and limits: In two of eight donors, the top clonotype was HLA-C-restricted CMV-specific.

MiXCR, run by TCRdb on the reads, gives a single entry per CDR3 protein. The sample yields 300,000 to 400,000 distinct CDR3 sequences, 25% seen once. About this clonotype: As yet, its antigen is unknown.

The sample consisted of cultured PBMCs, taken from culture after CMV antigen stimulation. The TCR comes from a human donor in good health (CMV status not recorded). Some clones in this sample may be carry-over from other donors' samples.

DNA of the CDR3: TGTGCCAGCAGTTTAGAAGGGCTTGGGACTGAAGCTTTCTTT. As protein: CASSLEGLGTEAFF. V is TRBV12-3 or TRBV12-4 and J is TRBJ1-1; no clear D. This CDR3 spans 14 amino acids. V lost 1 base and J lost 5, with 11 bases in between.